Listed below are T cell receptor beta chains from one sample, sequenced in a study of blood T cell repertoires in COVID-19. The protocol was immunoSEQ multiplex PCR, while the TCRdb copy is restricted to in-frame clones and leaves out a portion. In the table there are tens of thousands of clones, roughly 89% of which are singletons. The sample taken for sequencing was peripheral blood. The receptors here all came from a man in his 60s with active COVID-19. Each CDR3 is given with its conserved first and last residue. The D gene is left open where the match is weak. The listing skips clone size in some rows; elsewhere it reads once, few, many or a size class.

CDR3 DNA: TGTGCCAGCAGCCACCCTTTCGAGCTCTACGAGCAGTACTTC; CDR3 protein: CASSHPFELYEQYF; CDR3 length: 14; clone size: -; D gene: -; J gene: TRBJ2-7; V gene: TRBV28
CDR3 DNA: TGCGCCAGCAGTGGGAGTTCGAGTGCAGATACGCAGTATTTT; CDR3 protein: CASSGSSSADTQYF; CDR3 length: 14; clone size: once; D gene: -; J gene: TRBJ2-3; V gene: TRBV10-1
CDR3 DNA: TGTGCCAGTAGTACCCGGCGACAGGGTCTGGAAGAAGCTTTCTTT; CDR3 protein: CASSTRRQGLEEAFF; CDR3 length: 15; clone size: -; D gene: TRBD1; J gene: TRBJ1-1; V gene: TRBV19
CDR3 DNA: TGTGCCAGCAGCCGCCAAGCGGGAGTAGGCACAGATACGCAGTATTTT; CDR3 protein: CASSRQAGVGTDTQYF; CDR3 length: 16; clone size: -; D gene: TRBD2; J gene: TRBJ2-3; V gene: TRBV7-3
CDR3 DNA: TGTGCCAGCCAGCGGGAGGGCACAGATACGCAGTATTTT; CDR3 protein: CASQREGTDTQYF; CDR3 length: 13; clone size: -; D gene: TRBD2; J gene: TRBJ2-3; V gene: TRBV27
CDR3 DNA: TGTGCCAGCAGCGTGATCCCGGGGGGCGCGGATACGCAGTATTTT; CDR3 protein: CASSVIPGGADTQYF; CDR3 length: 15; clone size: once; D gene: -; J gene: TRBJ2-3; V gene: TRBV7-2
CDR3 DNA: TGTGCCAGCAGCCAAGGTGGTCAGTTTCCTGGCTACACCTTC; CDR3 protein: CASSQGGQFPGYTF; CDR3 length: 14; clone size: -; D gene: -; J gene: TRBJ1-2; V gene: TRBV3-1/TRBV3-2
CDR3 DNA: TGTGCCAGCAGCTTCGGACTAGCGGGAGACAATGAGCAGTTCTTC; CDR3 protein: CASSFGLAGDNEQFF; CDR3 length: 15; clone size: -; D gene: TRBD2; J gene: TRBJ2-1; V gene: TRBV9
CDR3 DNA: TGTGCCAGCAGTGAAAGAGGCCAGGGGGCCGCCGGGGAGCTGTTTTTT; CDR3 protein: CASSERGQGAAGELFF; CDR3 length: 16; clone size: once; D gene: TRBD1; J gene: TRBJ2-2; V gene: TRBV2
CDR3 DNA: TGTGCCAGCCGGGAGGGGGCCGGCTACGAGCAGTACTTC; CDR3 protein: CASREGAGYEQYF; CDR3 length: 13; clone size: few; D gene: -; J gene: TRBJ2-7; V gene: TRBV2
CDR3 DNA: TGCGCCAGCAGCCAAGACTGGACAGGGTATGCATCAGATACGCAGTATTTT; CDR3 protein: CASSQDWTGYASDTQYF; CDR3 length: 17; clone size: -; D gene: TRBD1; J gene: TRBJ2-3; V gene: TRBV4-3
CDR3 DNA: TGTGCCAGTAGTAGTACATCGGGACTCCCTGAAGCTTTCTTT; CDR3 protein: CASSSTSGLPEAFF; CDR3 length: 14; clone size: -; D gene: -; J gene: TRBJ1-1; V gene: TRBV19
CDR3 DNA: TGTGCCAGCAGCTCCGACAGGTTAACCTCTGGGGCCAACGTCCTGACTTTC; CDR3 protein: CASSSDRLTSGANVLTF; CDR3 length: 17; clone size: many; D gene: -; J gene: TRBJ2-6; V gene: TRBV7-2
CDR3 DNA: TGTGCCAGCAGCCTCGGATCCTTCCGCGGGCAGTTCTTC; CDR3 protein: CASSLGSFRGQFF; CDR3 length: 13; clone size: medium-sized; D gene: -; J gene: TRBJ2-1; V gene: TRBV2
CDR3 DNA: TGTGCCAGCAGCCCAACAGGGGGCAAGAACACCATATATTTT; CDR3 protein: CASSPTGGKNTIYF; CDR3 length: 14; clone size: -; D gene: TRBD1; J gene: TRBJ1-3; V gene: TRBV9
CDR3 DNA: TGTGCCAGCAGCTTAGAATCGGCTAACTATGGCTACACCTTC; CDR3 protein: CASSLESANYGYTF; CDR3 length: 14; clone size: -; D gene: -; J gene: TRBJ1-2; V gene: TRBV7-8
CDR3 DNA: TGTGCCACCAGTGATTTGAACAGGGACCAAGAGACCCAGTACTTC; CDR3 protein: CATSDLNRDQETQYF; CDR3 length: 15; clone size: -; D gene: -; J gene: TRBJ2-5; V gene: TRBV24-1
CDR3 DNA: TGTGCCAGCAGTGAATCTACCCTCACAGATACGCAGTATTTT; CDR3 protein: CASSESTLTDTQYF; CDR3 length: 14; clone size: -; D gene: -; J gene: TRBJ2-3; V gene: TRBV6-4
CDR3 DNA: TGCAGCGTCGAGGACAGGGTCGCGGGTGGCTACACCTTC; CDR3 protein: CSVEDRVAGGYTF; CDR3 length: 13; clone size: -; D gene: TRBD1; J gene: TRBJ1-2; V gene: TRBV29-1
CDR3 DNA: TGTGCCAGGACGACAGGCTCCTATAATTCACCCCTCCACTTT; CDR3 protein: CARTTGSYNSPLHF; CDR3 length: 14; clone size: -; D gene: -; J gene: TRBJ1-6; V gene: TRBV14
CDR3 DNA: TGTGCCAGCAGTAGAGACAGCAACTATAATTCACCCCTCCACTTT; CDR3 protein: CASSRDSNYNSPLHF; CDR3 length: 15; clone size: -; D gene: -; J gene: TRBJ1-6; V gene: TRBV2
CDR3 DNA: TGTGCCAGCGGGAGCTCGCTGTACAATGAGCAGTTCTTC; CDR3 protein: CASGSSLYNEQFF; CDR3 length: 13; clone size: -; D gene: -; J gene: TRBJ2-1; V gene: TRBV3-1/TRBV3-2
CDR3 DNA: TGTGCCAGTAGTAGGGGGACAGGATCGGTCTACACCTTC; CDR3 protein: CASSRGTGSVYTF; CDR3 length: 13; clone size: -; D gene: TRBD1; J gene: TRBJ1-2; V gene: TRBV19
CDR3 DNA: TGTGCCAGCAGCCAGGGAGGGTACACCGGGGAGCTGTTTTTT; CDR3 protein: CASSQGGYTGELFF; CDR3 length: 14; clone size: -; D gene: TRBD2; J gene: TRBJ2-2; V gene: TRBV28
CDR3 DNA: TGTGCCAGCAGTTTTCGGCCTAGCGGCAGTGAGCAGTTCTTC; CDR3 protein: CASSFRPSGSEQFF; CDR3 length: 14; clone size: -; D gene: TRBD2; J gene: TRBJ2-1; V gene: TRBV28
CDR3 DNA: TGTGCCAGCTCACCTGCAGGGGGAACCGGGGAGCTGTTTTTT; CDR3 protein: CASSPAGGTGELFF; CDR3 length: 14; clone size: -; D gene: TRBD1; J gene: TRBJ2-2; V gene: TRBV18